This T cell receptor beta chain appears in the sequencing data of a study of CD8 T cells in ankylosing spondylitis. Points from the study as a whole: A TCR beta motif made of several highly homologous variants seemed typical of ankylosing spondylitis blood.

TCRdb used MiXCR to reprocess the 5' RACE reads, holding one entry per CDR3 protein. The table records around 440,000 distinct CDR3 sequences, roughly a sixth of them present only once. This CDR3 has 16 residues. V was shortened by 4 bases and J by 8 bases, with 19 bases between the two germline ends. Germline CDR1 SGDLS, CDR2 YYNGEE. Worth noting for this clonotype: Its antigen remains unidentified.

The sequence was collected from a male donor with ankylosing spondylitis. Sequenced input: blood, either unsorted or a sorted T cell fraction (not recorded which). The J gene is TRBJ1-6, the V gene TRBV9; D call uncertain. The CDR3 here is CASSHRPDALDSPLHF. CDR3 DNA sequence: TGTGCCAGCAGCCACCGACCAGACGCATTAGATTCACCCCTCCACTTT. The full variable domain, its missing parts supplied by reference TRBV9 and TRBJ1-6, is DSGVTQTPKHLITATGQRVTLRCSPRSGDLSVYWYQQSLDQGLQFLIQYYNGEERAKGNILERFSAQQFPDLHSELNLSSLELGDSALYFCASSHRPDALDSPLHFGNGTRLTVT.